What follows are 16 T cell receptor beta chains derived from one specimen sequenced in a study of CD8+ T cells in alopecia areata. Investigators isolated RNA and reverse transcribed it into cDNA to act as the sequencing template. Assay used: immunoSEQ multiplex PCR; TCRdb lists only in-frame clones, some missing. The sample shows 120,000 or so clones, around 63% of them seen only once. Documented treatment: oral pan-JAK inhibitor, 5-10 mg twice daily. Material: CD4+ T cells sorted from blood, obtained at week 4, from a patient treated with tofacitinib. The origin of the receptors is a human donor with alopecia areata.

The chain joins TRBV9 to TRBJ1-2; D is undetermined. Germline V gene data show CDR1 as SGDLS and CDR2 as YYNGEE. V shed 0 bases and J shed 8 bases, with 11 bases lying between them. This CDR3 comprises 13 residues. CDR3 bases: TGTGCCAGCAGCGTAGAAGAGCGGAAGGGCTACACCTTC. This codes for CASSVEERKGYTF. The entire variable domain, with the rest obtained from reference TRBV9 and TRBJ1-2, is as follows: DSGVTQTPKHLITATGQRVTLRCSPRSGDLSVYWYQQSLDQGLQFLIQYYNGEERAKGNILERFSAQQFPDLHSELNLSSLELGDSALYFCASSVEERKGYTFGSGTRLTVV.

This chain connects TRBV11-2 to TRBJ2-7, with 9 bases that match TRBD1. Germline CDR1 reads SGHAT; CDR2 reads FQNNGV. This CDR3 comprises 15 residues. V dropped 2 bases and J dropped 1; count of bases not matched to a gene: 3. The DNA of the CDR3 is TGTGCCAGCAGCTTATTAGGGACAGGGTCCTACGAGCAGTACTTC. This sequence encodes CASSLLGTGSYEQYF.

The chain recombines TRBV29-1 with TRBJ2-3; no reliable D call. Germline CDR1 reads SQVTM; CDR2 reads ANQGSEA. V was trimmed by 3 bases and J by 3 bases, leaving 13 bases between them. The CDR3 contains 14 residues. CDR3 nucleotides: TGCAGCGTTGATGGTCACCTTGGGACAGATACGCAGTATTTT. Residues: CSVDGHLGTDTQYF.

The CDR3 coding sequence is TGTGCCTGGACCGACAGGAGCAATCAGCCCCAGCATTTT. Amino acid sequence: CAWTDRSNQPQHF. This chain joins TRBV30 and TRBJ1-5; a weak D match, TRBD1 (6 bases). The CDR3 runs to 13 residues. The V end was cut by 4 bases, the J end by 1 base, with 8 bases between. The germline gives CDR1 GTSNPN, CDR2 SVGIG (reference sequence).

The rearrangement links TRBV30 to TRBJ1-1; possibly TRBD1 for D (6 bases). The CDR3 is 14 amino acids. Per germline, CDR1 GTSNPN and CDR2 SVGIG (reference sequence). V gave up 0 bases and J gave up 1 base, with 9 bases separating them. The CDR3: CAWSVLTGNTEAFF. The CDR3 nucleotides read TGTGCCTGGAGTGTCCTGACAGGGAACACTGAAGCTTTCTTT.

The chain links TRBV23-1 to TRBJ2-7, with TRBD1 identical over 9 bases. TRBV23-1 carries the ORF label, with uncertain function. V shed 2 bases and J 2 bases; nucleotides not matched to a gene: 7. The CDR3 extends over 16 amino acids. The CDR3 region has the DNA TGCGCCAGCAGTCAAGCAGGGACAGGGCAACCCTACGAGCAGTACTTC. Its protein product is CASSQAGTGQPYEQYF.

The chain has TRBV30 and TRBJ2-2; D is unclear. Looked up from germline, CDR1 is GTSNPN and CDR2 is SVGIG (reference sequence). The CDR3 is 12 residues long. The V end was cut by 4 bases, the J end by 3 bases, with 6 bases between. The DNA for the CDR3 is TGTGCCTGGAATCGGGACACCGGGGAGCTGTTTTTT. Translated: CAWNRDTGELFF.

The V call is TRBV30, the J call TRBJ1-2, with D maybe TRBD1 (6 bases). Trimming left V 0 bases short and J 3 bases short, with 11 bases between. Germline V gene sequence: CDR1 GTSNPN, CDR2 SVGIG (reference sequence). The length of the CDR3 is 14 residues. DNA for the CDR3: TGTGCCTGGAGTGTACGGGGGCAGTACTATGGCTACACCTTC. Its protein product is CAWSVRGQYYGYTF.

A few counts support this clone. The rearrangement joins TRBV27 to TRBJ2-7; 10 positions match TRBD2. With V trimmed by 5 bases and J by 5 bases, 6 bases remained unmatched. Germline CDR1 reads MNHEY; CDR2 reads SMNVEV (reference sequence). CDR3 length equals 14 residues. CDR3 bases: TGTGCCAGCAGTCTCAGCGGGAGGGCCCACGAGCAGTACTTC. It specifies CASSLSGRAHEQYF.

The V gene is TRBV9, the J gene TRBJ2-1, with D perhaps TRBD2 (6 bases). Germline V gives CDR1 SGDLS, CDR2 YYNGEE. The ends were cut back, 0 bases at V and 3 bases at J, with 7 bases in the middle. The CDR3 has 14 amino acids. The CDR3 sequence is CASSVDGSYNEQFF. The CDR3 DNA reads TGTGCCAGCAGCGTAGACGGGAGCTACAATGAGCAGTTCTTC.

The chain combines TRBV4-3 with TRBJ1-2; D is uncertain. V was clipped by 4 bases and J by 3 bases, with 15 bases between them. Germline CDR1 is LGHNA and CDR2 is YSLEER. The CDR3 extends over 15 amino acids. The CDR3, as DNA: TGCGCCAGCAGCCCCTCCGGAGGGTCGTACTATGGCTACACCTTC. Translated, it gives CASSPSGGSYYGYTF.

This chain connects TRBV4-1 to TRBJ1-6, with 10 bases matching TRBD1. CDR1 MGHRA and CDR2 YSYEKL come from the germline V gene. The CDR3 spans 14 residues. Trimming at V came to 1 base and at J to 9 bases, leaving 0 bases not matched to a gene. In nucleotides, the CDR3 is TGCGCCAGCAGCCAAGGACAGGGGGCTTCACCCCTCCACTTT. Its protein is CASSQGQGASPLHF.

The J gene is TRBJ2-7, the V gene TRBV29-1; tentatively, D is TRBD1 (7 bases). Looked up from germline, CDR1 is SQVTM and CDR2 is ANQGSEA. V lost 7 bases and J lost 0, with 10 bases in between. CDR3 length equals 12 residues. DNA of the CDR3: TGCAGCGGCAGGGGGGACTCCTACGAGCAGTACTTC. It is translated as CSGRGDSYEQYF.

As for this clone: This sample includes further DNA sequences coding for the same CDR3. This chain connects TRBV29-1 to TRBJ1-5, with TRBD1 matching over 8 bases. The germline V gene has CDR1 SQVTM and CDR2 ANQGSEA. The CDR3 runs 12 residues. V lost 4 bases, J lost 4 bases, and 0 bases stayed unmatched. The CDR3 sequence is CSVGTGNQPQHF. The CDR3 nucleotides are TGCAGCGTTGGGACAGGGAATCAGCCCCAGCATTTT.

The chain employs TRBV2 and TRBJ1-5, with a possible D match to TRBD1 (5 bases). This CDR3 contains 12 residues. Trimming took off 8 bases at V and 7 bases at J, with 12 bases between the two ends. Germline loops: CDR1 SNHLY, CDR2 FYNNEI. DNA of the CDR3: TGTGCCAGCCAAAGACAGAACCAGCCCCAGCATTTT. Translated, it gives CASQRQNQPQHF.

The V call is TRBV10-2, the J call TRBJ2-3, with a weak D call TRBD2 (6 bases). Germline V gives CDR1 WSHSY, CDR2 SAAADI. The CDR3 is 13 residues long. V lost 10 bases and J lost 4, with 15 bases in between. The CDR3 DNA reads as TGCGCCACTCGGGACTCTAGCGCAGATACGCAGTATTTT. Protein product: CATRDSSADTQYF.